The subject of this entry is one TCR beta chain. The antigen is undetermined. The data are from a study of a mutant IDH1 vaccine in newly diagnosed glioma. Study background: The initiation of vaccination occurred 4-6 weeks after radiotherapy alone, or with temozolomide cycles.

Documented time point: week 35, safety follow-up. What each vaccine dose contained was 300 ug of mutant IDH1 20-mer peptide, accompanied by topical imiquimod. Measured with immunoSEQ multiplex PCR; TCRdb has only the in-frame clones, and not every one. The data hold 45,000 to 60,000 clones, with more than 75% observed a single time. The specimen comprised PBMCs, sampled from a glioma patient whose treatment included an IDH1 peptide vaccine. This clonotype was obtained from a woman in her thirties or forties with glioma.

CDR3 DNA: TGTGCCAGCAGTGAAAATGGAGGTGACTATGGCTACACCTTC. This translates into CASSENGGDYGYTF. The V call is TRBV6-1, the J call TRBJ1-2; D is unclear. CDR1 MNHNS and CDR2 SASEGT come from the germline V gene. Trimming removed 2 bases from V and 3 bases from J, with 10 bases in between. The CDR3 length is 14 residues.